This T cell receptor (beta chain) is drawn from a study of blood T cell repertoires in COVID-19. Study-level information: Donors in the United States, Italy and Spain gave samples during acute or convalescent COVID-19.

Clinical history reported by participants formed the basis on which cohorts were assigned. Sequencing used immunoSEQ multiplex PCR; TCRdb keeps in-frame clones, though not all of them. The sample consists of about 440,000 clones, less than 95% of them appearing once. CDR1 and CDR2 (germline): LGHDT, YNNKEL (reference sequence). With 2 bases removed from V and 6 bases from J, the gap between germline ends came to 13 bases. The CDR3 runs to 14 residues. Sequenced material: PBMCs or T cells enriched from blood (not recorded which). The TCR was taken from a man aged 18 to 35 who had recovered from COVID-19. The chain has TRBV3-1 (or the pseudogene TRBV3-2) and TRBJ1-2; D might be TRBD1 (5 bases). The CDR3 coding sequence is TGTGCCAGCAGCCAATCAGGAGGGGTTGATGGCTACACCTTC. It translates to CASSQSGGVDGYTF.